Presented here are 25 T cell receptor beta chains from one specimen sequenced in a study of T cells in localized non-small cell lung cancer. The assay was immunoSEQ multiplex PCR, and TCRdb's table has in-frame clones only and misses some. The data show some 50,000 clones, around nine tenths seen once. Sample: PBMCs, taken before any cancer treatment. The receptors were gathered from a female donor with stage II lung adenocarcinoma.

The chain joins TRBV6-1 to TRBJ1-1, with TRBD1 matching over 7 bases. V lost 3 bases and J lost 11; bases outside the gene matches: 6. Germline CDR1 reads MNHNS; CDR2 reads SASEGT. The CDR3 is 12 amino acids. In DNA, the CDR3 is TGTGCCAGCAGTGAGTTGACAGGGCGGGCTTTCTTT. Translated, it gives CASSELTGRAFF.

The chain recombines TRBV6-4 with TRBJ1-2; 11 bases are a match to TRBD1. V lost 3 bases and J lost 5; bases outside the gene matches: 5. The CDR3 has 15 amino acids. Looked up from germline, CDR1 is MRHNA and CDR2 is SNTAGT. The CDR3 DNA is TGTGCCAGCAGTGATGGGACAGGGGGAAAGTATGGCTACACCTTC. Its translation: CASSDGTGGKYGYTF.

In this sample, this clone turned up once. This chain joins TRBV29-1 and TRBJ1-2, with TRBD1 matching 7 bases. The CDR3 contains 12 residues. Germline CDR1 SQVTM, CDR2 ANQGSEA. V trimming: 6 bases; J trimming: 2 bases; junction bases outside the gene matches: 3. CDR3: CSVKQGNYGYTF. As DNA, the CDR3 is TGCAGCGTGAAACAGGGGAACTATGGCTACACCTTC.

The chain is built from TRBV19 and TRBJ2-7, with 7 bases identical to TRBD1. V shed 1 base, J shed 6 bases, and the junction held 6 bases outside the gene matches. Germline CDR1 is LNHDA and CDR2 is SQIVND (reference sequence). CDR3 length: 14 amino acids. In DNA form, the CDR3 reads TGTGCCAGTAGTATAGGACAGGGAATAACCGAGCAGTACTTC. Translated: CASSIGQGITEQYF.

J is TRBJ1-2 and V is TRBV7-9, with 9 bases matching TRBD1. The CDR3 is made up of 15 amino acids. The V and J ends lost 5 bases and 8 bases, in that order; junction bases with no gene match: 12. Germline CDR1 SEHNR, CDR2 FQNEAQ (reference sequence). The CDR3 DNA follows: TGTGCCAGCAGCAACATGCGTAGGACAGGGGAAGGCTACACCTTC. Its protein is CASSNMRRTGEGYTF.

V gene TRBV7-9 combines with J gene TRBJ1-1; 10 bases line up with TRBD1. The germline V gene encodes CDR1 SEHNR and CDR2 FQNEAQ (reference sequence). With 1 base clipped from V and 11 bases from J, the junction kept 7 bases outside the gene matches. This CDR3 has 14 residues. CDR3 region: CASSLDGTGAGAFF. CDR3 nucleotides: TGTGCCAGCAGCTTAGATGGGACAGGGGCAGGGGCTTTCTTT.

The chain uses TRBV5-4 and TRBJ1-1; TRBD1 is a possible D gene (5 bases). Germline CDR1 reads SGHNT; CDR2 reads YYREEE (reference sequence). Trimming removed 6 bases from V and 0 bases from J, with 15 bases in between. The CDR3 covers 15 residues. This chain's CDR3 is CASTMGGPMNTEAFF. In DNA form, the CDR3 reads TGTGCCAGCACCATGGGGGGACCAATGAACACTGAAGCTTTCTTT.

The rearrangement links TRBV5-1 to TRBJ1-1, with 9 nucleotides matching TRBD1. Germline lookup yields CDR1 SGHRS and CDR2 YFSETQ. The CDR3 consists of 13 residues. The junction had 4 bases not matched to a gene; V was cut back by 3 bases and J by 7 bases. Here the CDR3 reads CASSWTGAHEAFF. CDR3 bases: TGCGCCAGCAGCTGGACAGGGGCCCATGAAGCTTTCTTT.

This clone was counted between two and nine times. The chain carries TRBV10-3 and TRBJ1-1; possible D gene TRBD1, 5 bases. This CDR3 contains 13 residues. Trimming stripped 6 bases from V and 1 base from J, with 9 bases between. Germline V CDR1 and CDR2: ENHRY, SYGVKD. The CDR3 coding sequence is TGTGCCATCAGAACAGGTGCGAACACTGAAGCTTTCTTT. Amino acid sequence: CAIRTGANTEAFF.

The gene calls are TRBV5-1 and TRBJ1-6; D is ambiguous. Per the germline V gene, CDR1 is SGHRS and CDR2 is YFSETQ. Trimming left V 2 bases short and J 8 bases short, with 14 bases between. The CDR3 has 15 residues. Here the CDR3 DNA reads TGCGCCAGCAGCTTCGGACCGCTAAGGGATTCACCCCTCCACTTT. Translated: CASSFGPLRDSPLHF.

The chain carries TRBV6-1 and TRBJ2-7, with a possible D match to TRBD1 (7 bases). The CDR3 contains 15 residues. The V end was cut by 7 bases, the J end by 3 bases, with 19 bases between. Germline V gene data show CDR1 as MNHNS and CDR2 as SASEGT. The CDR3 region is CASTTEGQPFYEQYF. In DNA, the CDR3 is TGTGCCAGCACCACGGAGGGACAGCCCTTCTACGAGCAGTACTTC.

V usage is TRBV6-5 and J usage is TRBJ1-1, with D uncertain. Trimming cost V 2 bases and J 3 bases, with 10 bases left between them. The CDR3 spans 14 residues. CDR1 is MNHEY, CDR2 SVGAGI, per germline. CDR3 in amino acids: CASSYQEGDTEAFF. CDR3 DNA sequence: TGTGCCAGCAGTTACCAGGAGGGCGACACTGAAGCTTTCTTT.

The rearrangement links TRBV2 to TRBJ2-3; 13 bases map to TRBD2. This CDR3 region has 17 residues. CDR1 is SNHLY and CDR2 is FYNNEI in the germline V gene. The V gene end was trimmed by 11 bases and the J gene end by 0 bases; junction bases not matched to a gene: 11. The CDR3 coding sequence is TGTGCCGGTCTGACTAGCGGGGGGCCAAAGAGCACAGATACGCAGTATTTT. It is translated as CAGLTSGGPKSTDTQYF.

For this clone: The sample carries other DNA sequences with the same CDR3. Written as DNA, the CDR3 is TGTGCCAGCAGCGTGACAGGGCGGGACACTGAAGCTTTCTTT. This encodes CASSVTGRDTEAFF. This chain connects TRBV9 to TRBJ1-1; 7 bases are shared with TRBD1. With V trimmed by 2 bases and J by 3 bases, 4 bases remained unmatched. The CDR3 runs 14 residues. Germline V lookup: CDR1 SGDLS, CDR2 YYNGEE.

This sequence joins TRBV6-5 and TRBJ2-5; perhaps D is TRBD1 or TRBD2 (6 bases each). V was pared by 0 bases and J by 5 bases, with 13 bases between. The germline gives CDR1 MNHEY, CDR2 SVGAGI. This CDR3 region has 15 residues. CDR3 in amino acids: CASSYSHREEETQYF. The DNA of the CDR3 is TGTGCCAGCAGTTACTCCCACAGGGAGGAGGAGACCCAGTACTTC.

The chain uses TRBV27 and TRBJ2-6; a weak D match, TRBD1 (5 bases). The germline CDR1 and CDR2 sequences are MNHEY and SMNVEV (reference sequence). This CDR3 has 16 amino acids. With 5 bases removed from V and 2 bases from J, the gap between germline ends came to 13 bases. The CDR3 region has the DNA TGTGCCAGCAGTGGCCAGGGTGTCGCTGGGGCCAACGTCCTGACTTTC. This sequence encodes CASSGQGVAGANVLTF.

The chain links TRBV7-2 to TRBJ2-1; 10 positions agree with TRBD2. J was trimmed by 2 bases and V by 2 bases; bases with no gene match: 0. The length of the CDR3 is 15 residues. Germline CDR1 SGHTA, CDR2 FQGNSA. In DNA, the CDR3 is TGTGCCAGCAGCTTAACTAGCGGGGCCTACAATGAGCAGTTCTTC. Its protein product is CASSLTSGAYNEQFF.

CDR3: CASSETGGKNNEQFF. The CDR3 coding sequence is TGTGCCAGCAGTGAGACAGGGGGGAAGAACAATGAGCAGTTCTTC. The chain carries TRBV2 and TRBJ2-1; 9 bases agree with TRBD1. CDR1 SNHLY and CDR2 FYNNEI come from the germline V gene. The CDR3 sequence is 15 residues long. V lost 3 bases to trimming and J lost 5 bases; unmatched junction nucleotides: 5.

V usage is TRBV9 and J usage is TRBJ1-2, with D hard to call. The CDR3 totals 12 residues. V shed 8 bases and J shed 8 bases, with 16 bases lying between them. Germline V gene data show CDR1 as SGDLS and CDR2 as YYNGEE. CDR3 protein: CASFSSGLGYTF. The CDR3 coding sequence is TGTGCCAGTTTTTCGTCCGGTCTAGGCTACACCTTC.

The chain links TRBV9 to TRBJ1-3, with D hard to call. Trimming shortened V by 0 bases and J by 0 bases, and 10 bases separated the two germline ends. The CDR3 spans 16 residues. The germline CDR1 and CDR2 sequences are SGDLS and YYNGEE. CDR3 in amino acids: CASSVELVSSGNTIYF. The CDR3 DNA is TGTGCCAGCAGCGTAGAACTGGTTTCCTCTGGAAACACCATATATTTT.

This CDR3 reads CASSRAGPISTEAFF. Written as DNA, the CDR3 is TGCGCCAGCAGCCGGGCTGGCCCAATCAGCACTGAAGCTTTCTTT. This chain joins TRBV5-1 and TRBJ1-1; D is uncertain. The V end was cut by 4 bases, the J end by 4 bases, with 17 bases between. Germline V gene sequence: CDR1 SGHRS, CDR2 YFSETQ. This CDR3 is 15 amino acids long.

CDR3 protein: CASSLRLQETQYF. CDR3 nucleotide sequence: TGTGCCAGCTCGTTGCGGCTCCAAGAGACCCAGTACTTC. The V call is TRBV18, the J call TRBJ2-5; D gene ambiguous. Trimming left V 6 bases short and J 1 base short, with 9 bases between. Looked up from germline, CDR1 is KGHSH and CDR2 is LQKENI. The CDR3 is made up of 13 amino acids. The variable domain in full, completed from reference TRBV18 and TRBJ2-5, reads NAGVMQNPRHLVRRRGQEARLRCSPMKGHSHVYWYRQLPEEGLKFMVYLQKENIIDESGMPKERFSAEFPKEGPSILRIQQVVRGDSAAYFCASSLRLQETQYFGPGTRLLVL.

J is TRBJ2-7 and V is TRBV2, with TRBD2 as a possible D gene (5 bases). The germline CDR1 and CDR2 sequences are SNHLY and FYNNEI. The CDR3 is 15 amino acids. V was pared by 4 bases and J by 2 bases, with 15 bases between. CDR3 sequence reads: CASSAPLDSPYEQYF. As DNA, the CDR3 is TGTGCCAGCAGTGCGCCCTTGGACTCGCCCTACGAGCAGTACTTC.

CDR3 nucleotide sequence: TGTGCCAGCAAAACATCGGACAGGGTCGGAAACACCATATATTTT. It translates to CASKTSDRVGNTIYF. The chain links TRBV7-9 to TRBJ1-3; 8 bases line up with TRBD1. CDR1 SEHNR and CDR2 FQNEAQ come from the germline V gene (reference sequence). The CDR3 has 15 amino acids. V lost 7 bases and J lost 4; bases outside the gene matches: 9.

V is TRBV2 and J is TRBJ1-2, with 7 positions matching TRBD1. This CDR3 is 13 amino acids long. The germline gives CDR1 SNHLY, CDR2 FYNNEI. V trimming: 8 bases; J trimming: 4 bases; junction bases outside the gene matches: 7. The CDR3 DNA is TGTGCCAGCCGGGGACAGCTCAGCTATGGCTACACCTTC. It yields the protein CASRGQLSYGYTF.